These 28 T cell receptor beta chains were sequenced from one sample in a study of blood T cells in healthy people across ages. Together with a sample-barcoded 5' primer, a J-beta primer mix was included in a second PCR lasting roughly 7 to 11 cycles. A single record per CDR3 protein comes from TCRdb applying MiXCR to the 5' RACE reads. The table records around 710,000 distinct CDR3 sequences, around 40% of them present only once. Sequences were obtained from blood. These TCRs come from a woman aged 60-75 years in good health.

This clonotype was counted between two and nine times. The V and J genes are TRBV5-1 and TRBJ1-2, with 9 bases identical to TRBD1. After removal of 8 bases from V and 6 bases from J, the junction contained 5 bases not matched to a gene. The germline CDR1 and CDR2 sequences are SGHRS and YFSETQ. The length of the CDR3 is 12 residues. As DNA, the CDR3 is TGCGCCAGAGGACAGGGGCGGGATGGCTACACCTTC. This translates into CARGQGRDGYTF.

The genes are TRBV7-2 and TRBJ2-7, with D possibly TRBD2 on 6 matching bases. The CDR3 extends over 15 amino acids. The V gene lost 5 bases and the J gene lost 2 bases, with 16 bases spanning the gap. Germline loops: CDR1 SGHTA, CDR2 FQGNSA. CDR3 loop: CASSPPGVGTYEQYF. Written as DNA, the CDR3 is TGTGCCAGCAGCCCCCCGGGGGTAGGGACCTACGAGCAGTACTTC.

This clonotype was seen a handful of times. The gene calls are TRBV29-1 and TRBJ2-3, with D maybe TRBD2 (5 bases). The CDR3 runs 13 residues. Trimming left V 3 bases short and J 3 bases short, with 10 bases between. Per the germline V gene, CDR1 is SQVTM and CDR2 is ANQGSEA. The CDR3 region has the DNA TGCAGCGTTGAGAGGGTTAGTACAGATACGCAGTATTTT. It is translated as CSVERVSTDTQYF.

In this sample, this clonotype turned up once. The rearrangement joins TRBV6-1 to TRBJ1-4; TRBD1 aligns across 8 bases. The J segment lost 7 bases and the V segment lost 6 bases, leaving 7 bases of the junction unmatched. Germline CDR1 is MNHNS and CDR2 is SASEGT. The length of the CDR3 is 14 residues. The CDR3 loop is CASRDTGGGEKLFF. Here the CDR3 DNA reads TGTGCCAGCAGGGATACAGGGGGGGGTGAAAAACTGTTTTTT.

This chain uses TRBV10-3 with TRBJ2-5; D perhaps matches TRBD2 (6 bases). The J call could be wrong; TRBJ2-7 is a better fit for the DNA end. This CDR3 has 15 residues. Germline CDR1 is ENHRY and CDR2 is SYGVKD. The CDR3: CAIRVTGDPTYEQYF. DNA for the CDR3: TGTGCCATCAGGGTCACGGGAGACCCAACCTACGAGCAGTACTTC.

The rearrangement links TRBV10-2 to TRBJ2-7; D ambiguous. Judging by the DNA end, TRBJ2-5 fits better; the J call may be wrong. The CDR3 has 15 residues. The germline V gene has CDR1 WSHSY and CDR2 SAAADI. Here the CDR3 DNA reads TGCGCCAGCAGTGAGTCGGTAAAAGCGAGGGAGACCCAGTACTTC. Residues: CASSESVKARETQYF.

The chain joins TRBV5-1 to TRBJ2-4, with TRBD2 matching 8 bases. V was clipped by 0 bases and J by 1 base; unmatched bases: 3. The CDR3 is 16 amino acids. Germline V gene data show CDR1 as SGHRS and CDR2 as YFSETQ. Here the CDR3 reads CASSLEGGRAKNIQYF. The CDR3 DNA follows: TGCGCCAGCAGCTTGGAGGGCGGGAGGGCCAAAAACATTCAGTACTTC.

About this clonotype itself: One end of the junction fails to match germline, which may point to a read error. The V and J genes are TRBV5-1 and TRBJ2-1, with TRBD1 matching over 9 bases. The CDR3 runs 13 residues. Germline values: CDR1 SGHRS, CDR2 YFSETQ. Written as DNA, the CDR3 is TGCGCCAGCACCGGGACAGGGTTTAATGAGCGGTTCTTC. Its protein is CASTGTGFNERFF.

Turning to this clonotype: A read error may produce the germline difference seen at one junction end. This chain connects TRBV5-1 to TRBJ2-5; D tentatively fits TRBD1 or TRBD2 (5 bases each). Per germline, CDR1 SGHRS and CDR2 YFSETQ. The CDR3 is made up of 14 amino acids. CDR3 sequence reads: CASSLFRGQGTQYF. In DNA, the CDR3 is TGCGCCAGCAGCTTGTTCCGGGGCCAAGGGACCCAGTACTTC.

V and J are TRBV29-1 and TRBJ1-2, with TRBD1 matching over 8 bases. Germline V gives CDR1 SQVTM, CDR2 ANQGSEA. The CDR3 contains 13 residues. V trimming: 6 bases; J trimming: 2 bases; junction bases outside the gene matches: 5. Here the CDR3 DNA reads TGCAGCGTCGCCGGACAGGGCAACTATGGCTACACCTTC. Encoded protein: CSVAGQGNYGYTF.

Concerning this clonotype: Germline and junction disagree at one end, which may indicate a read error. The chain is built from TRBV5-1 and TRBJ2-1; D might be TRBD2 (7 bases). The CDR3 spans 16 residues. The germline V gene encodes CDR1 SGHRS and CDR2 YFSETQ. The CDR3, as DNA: TGCGTCAGCAGCTTGGGGGCTAGCGGCACCTACAATGAGCAGTTCTTC. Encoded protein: CVSSLGASGTYNEQFF.

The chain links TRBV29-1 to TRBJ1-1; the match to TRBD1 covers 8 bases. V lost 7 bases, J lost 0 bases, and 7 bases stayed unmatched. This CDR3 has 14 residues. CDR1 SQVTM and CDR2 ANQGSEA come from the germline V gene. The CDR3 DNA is TGCAGCGGCCTCAGGGGGCTAGTGAACACTGAAGCTTTCTTT. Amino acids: CSGLRGLVNTEAFF.

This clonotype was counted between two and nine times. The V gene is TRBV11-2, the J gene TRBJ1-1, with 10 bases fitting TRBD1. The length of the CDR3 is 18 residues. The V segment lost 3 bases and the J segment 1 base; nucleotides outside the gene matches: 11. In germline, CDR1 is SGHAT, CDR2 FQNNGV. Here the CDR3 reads CASSFKTGGQGWNTEAFF. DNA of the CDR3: TGTGCCAGCAGCTTCAAGACAGGGGGCCAGGGATGGAACACTGAAGCTTTCTTT.

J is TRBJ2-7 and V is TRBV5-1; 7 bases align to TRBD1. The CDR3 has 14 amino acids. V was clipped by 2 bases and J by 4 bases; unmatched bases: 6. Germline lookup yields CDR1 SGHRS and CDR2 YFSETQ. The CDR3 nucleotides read TGCGCCAGCAGCTTTCTGACAGGGAAATACGAGCAGTACTTC. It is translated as CASSFLTGKYEQYF.

As DNA, the CDR3 is TGTGCCAGCTCACTCAGCAGCCAGGACGTCTCCTACAATGAGCAGTTCTTC. This codes for CASSLSSQDVSYNEQFF. The chain carries TRBV18 and TRBJ2-1, with D hard to call. Trimming pared 4 bases from V and 0 bases from J, leaving 16 bases between. This CDR3 comprises 17 residues. CDR1 is KGHSH and CDR2 is LQKENI in the germline V gene.

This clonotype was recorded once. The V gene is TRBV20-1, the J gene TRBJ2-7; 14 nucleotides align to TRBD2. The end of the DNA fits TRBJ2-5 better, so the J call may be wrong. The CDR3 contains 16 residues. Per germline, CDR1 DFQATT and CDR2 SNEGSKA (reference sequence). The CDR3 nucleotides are TGCAGTGCCCGTGGAAGACTAGCGGGAGGGGCAGAGACCCAGTACTTC. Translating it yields CSARGRLAGGAETQYF.

CDR3 DNA: TGCGCCAGCAGCTTTGCCTTCGACAGGGGAAACACCATATATTTT. It translates to CASSFAFDRGNTIYF. This chain uses TRBV5-1 with TRBJ1-3; TRBD1 is a possible D gene (6 bases). The CDR3 has 15 amino acids. Germline CDR1 reads SGHRS; CDR2 reads YFSETQ. Between the trimmed V and J ends, which lost 2 bases and 4 bases, there was a span of 13 bases.

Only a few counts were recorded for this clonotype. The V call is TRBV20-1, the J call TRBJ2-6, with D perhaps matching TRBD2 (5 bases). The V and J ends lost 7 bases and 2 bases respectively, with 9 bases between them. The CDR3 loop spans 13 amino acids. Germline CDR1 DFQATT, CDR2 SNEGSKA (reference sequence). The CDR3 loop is CSVTSAGANVLTF. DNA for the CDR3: TGCAGTGTCACTAGTGCTGGGGCCAACGTCCTGACTTTC.

The CDR3 protein is CASSSEHEQFF. The CDR3 nucleotides are TGTGCCAGCAGTTCTGAGCATGAGCAGTTCTTC. The chain joins TRBV6-6 to TRBJ2-1; D is ambiguous. The CDR3 consists of 11 residues. Germline CDR1 is MNHNY and CDR2 is SVGAGI (reference sequence). Trimming removed 4 bases at V and 8 bases at J, with 6 bases between.

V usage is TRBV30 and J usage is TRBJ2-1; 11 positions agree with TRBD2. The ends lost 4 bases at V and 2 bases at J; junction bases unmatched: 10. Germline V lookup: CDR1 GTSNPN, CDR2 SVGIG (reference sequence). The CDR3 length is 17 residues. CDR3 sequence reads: CAWNLGTSGGTYNEQFF. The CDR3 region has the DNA TGTGCCTGGAACCTCGGGACTAGCGGAGGCACCTACAATGAGCAGTTCTTC.

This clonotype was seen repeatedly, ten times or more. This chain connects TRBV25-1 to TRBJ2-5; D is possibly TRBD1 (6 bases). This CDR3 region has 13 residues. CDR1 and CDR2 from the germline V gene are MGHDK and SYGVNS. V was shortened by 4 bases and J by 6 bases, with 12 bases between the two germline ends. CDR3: CASSGRGGKTQYF. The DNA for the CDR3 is TGTGCCAGCAGTGGCAGGGGTGGAAAGACCCAGTACTTC.

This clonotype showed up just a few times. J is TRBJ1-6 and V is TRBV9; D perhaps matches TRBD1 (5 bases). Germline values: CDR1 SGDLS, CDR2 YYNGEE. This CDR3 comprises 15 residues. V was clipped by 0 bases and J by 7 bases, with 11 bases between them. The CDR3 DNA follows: TGTGCCAGCAGCGTAGATGCAGGGCCAAATTCACCCCTCCACTTT. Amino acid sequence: CASSVDAGPNSPLHF.

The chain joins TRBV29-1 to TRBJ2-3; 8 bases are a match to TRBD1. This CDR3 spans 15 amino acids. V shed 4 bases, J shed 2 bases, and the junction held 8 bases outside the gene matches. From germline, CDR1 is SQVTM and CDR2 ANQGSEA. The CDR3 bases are TGCAGCGTTGGAACTTACAGGGGGGTCACAGATACGCAGTATTTT. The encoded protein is CSVGTYRGVTDTQYF.

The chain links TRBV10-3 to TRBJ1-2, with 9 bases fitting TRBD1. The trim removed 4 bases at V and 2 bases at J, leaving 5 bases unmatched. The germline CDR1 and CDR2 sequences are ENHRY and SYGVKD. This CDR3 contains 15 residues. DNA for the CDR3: TGTGCCATCAGTGCCGGGACAGGGACCAACTATGGCTACACCTTC. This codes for CAISAGTGTNYGYTF.

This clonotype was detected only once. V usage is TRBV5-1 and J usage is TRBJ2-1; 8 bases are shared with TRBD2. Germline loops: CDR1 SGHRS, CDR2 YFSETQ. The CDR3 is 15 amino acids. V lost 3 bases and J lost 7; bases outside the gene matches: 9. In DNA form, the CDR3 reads TGCGCCAGCAGCTCGAGGGAACTAGCGGAGAATGAGCAGTTCTTC. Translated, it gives CASSSRELAENEQFF.

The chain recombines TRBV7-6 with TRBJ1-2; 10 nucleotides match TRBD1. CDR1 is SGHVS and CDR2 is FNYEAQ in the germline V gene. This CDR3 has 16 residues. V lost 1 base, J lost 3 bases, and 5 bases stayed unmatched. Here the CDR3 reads CASSLGDRGPHYGYTF. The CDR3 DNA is TGTGCCAGCAGCTTAGGGGACAGGGGCCCCCACTATGGCTACACCTTC.

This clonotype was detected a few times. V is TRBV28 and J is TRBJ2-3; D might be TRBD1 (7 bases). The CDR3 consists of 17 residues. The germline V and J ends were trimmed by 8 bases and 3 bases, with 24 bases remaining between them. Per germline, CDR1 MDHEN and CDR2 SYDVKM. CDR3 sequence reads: CASGRAGGFSGTDTQYF. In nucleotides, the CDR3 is TGTGCCAGCGGACGGGCAGGGGGATTTAGCGGAACAGATACGCAGTATTTT.

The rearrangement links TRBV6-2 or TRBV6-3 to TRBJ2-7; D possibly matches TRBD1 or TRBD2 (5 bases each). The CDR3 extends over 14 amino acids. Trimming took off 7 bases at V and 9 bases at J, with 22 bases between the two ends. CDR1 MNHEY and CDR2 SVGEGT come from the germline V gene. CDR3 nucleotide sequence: TGTGCCAGCAATCGGGGCGCCTCTACCCCCTGGCAGTACTTC. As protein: CASNRGASTPWQYF.